This TCR beta chain is drawn from a study of naive and memory T cell subsets. CD4+ T cell IFNgamma after overnight CMV lysate exposure gave donor CMV status. Sequential positive selection took CD4 T cells first, then CD8 T cells. Cells stained for CD3, CD4, CD8, CD45RA and CD27 were sorted into four subsets. Both TRBC1 and TRBC2 were covered by a beta constant-region primer of two equimolar oligonucleotides. Nested alpha and beta constant-region primers with the SP2 primer drove four PCR rounds on ligated cDNA. From the UMI-ligation and nested PCR reads, TCRdb called clonotypes with MiXCR, one entry per CDR3 protein. The sample yields 100,000 to 150,000 distinct CDR3 sequences, 35% to 40% seen once. The CDR3 is 12 residues long. The junction had 5 bases not matched to a gene; V was cut back by 6 bases and J by 6 bases. Germline lookup yields CDR1 SNHLY and CDR2 FYNNEI. This clonotype showed up just once.

The receptor was isolated from a human donor in good health. What was sequenced was central memory CD4+ T cells from blood. The V and J genes are TRBV2 and TRBJ2-7; 7 nucleotides agree with TRBD1. CDR3 DNA sequence: TGTGCCAGCAGCTCCACAGGGGCCGAGCAGTACTTC. Its protein is CASSSTGAEQYF.